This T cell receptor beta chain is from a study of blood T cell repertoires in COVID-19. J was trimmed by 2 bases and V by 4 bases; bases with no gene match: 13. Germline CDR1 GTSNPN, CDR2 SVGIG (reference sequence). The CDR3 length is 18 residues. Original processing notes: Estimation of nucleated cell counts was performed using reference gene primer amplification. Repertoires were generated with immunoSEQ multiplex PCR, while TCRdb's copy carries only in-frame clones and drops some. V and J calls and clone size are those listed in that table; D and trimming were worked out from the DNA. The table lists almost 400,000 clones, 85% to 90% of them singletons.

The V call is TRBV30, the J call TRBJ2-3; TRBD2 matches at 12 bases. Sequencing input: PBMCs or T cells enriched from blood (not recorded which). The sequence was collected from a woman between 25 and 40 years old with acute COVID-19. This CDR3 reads CAWNSLAGGRLFTDTQYF. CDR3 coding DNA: TGTGCCTGGAACTCACTAGCGGGGGGCCGACTATTCACAGATACGCAGTATTTT.